Presented here are 17 T cell receptor beta chains from one specimen sequenced in a study of blood T cell repertoires in COVID-19. The table came from immunoSEQ multiplex PCR; TCRdb's copy has only in-frame clones and leaves some out. The sample records about 670,000 clones, about nine tenths being singletons. What was sequenced was peripheral blood. These receptors all stem from a woman aged 18-35 years with acute or convalescent COVID-19.

The V call is TRBV7-9, the J call TRBJ1-3, with TRBD1 identical over 7 bases. CDR3 length equals 18 residues. Germline V gene data show CDR1 as SEHNR and CDR2 as FQNEAQ (reference sequence). Trimming took 4 bases from V and 0 from J; bases not matched to a gene: 12. The CDR3 region is CASSSTSGGELSGNTIYF. CDR3 coding DNA: TGTGCCAGCAGCTCGACGTCAGGGGGTGAACTCTCTGGAAACACCATATATTTT.

The chain recombines TRBV10-3 with TRBJ2-1; 9 bases are a match to TRBD1. This CDR3 contains 15 residues. J gave up 4 bases and V 0 bases, and 1 base lay outside the gene matches. Germline CDR1 reads ENHRY; CDR2 reads SYGVKD. CDR3 coding DNA: TGTGCCATCAGTGAGTCGACAGGGGGATACAATGAGCAGTTCTTC. Residues: CAISESTGGYNEQFF.

This rearrangement joins TRBV21-1 to TRBJ1-1; TRBD1 is the table's D call and was not checked against the DNA. TRBV21-1 is a pseudogene. The CDR3 length is 18 residues. The DNA of the CDR3 is TGTGCCAGCAGCTCCCCGCCCCCGGGACAGGGGATGAACACTGAAGCTTTCTTT. Its protein product is CASSSPPPGQGMNTEAFF.

The chain uses TRBV30 and TRBJ2-7, with a weak D call TRBD2 (6 bases). V gave up 0 bases and J gave up 1 base, with 10 bases separating them. The CDR3 covers 14 residues. The germline V gene has CDR1 GTSNPN and CDR2 SVGIG (reference sequence). The chain's CDR3 is CAWSVGDLSYEQYF. In DNA form, the CDR3 reads TGTGCCTGGAGTGTAGGGGACTTGTCCTACGAGCAGTACTTC.

CDR3: CASSEAPSGGGYTF. Here the CDR3 DNA reads TGTGCCAGCAGTGAAGCTCCCTCTGGGGGCGGCTACACCTTC. The V and J genes are TRBV2 and TRBJ1-2, with a tentative D call TRBD1 (6 bases). V shed 0 bases and J shed 8 bases, with 13 bases lying between them. Germline V CDR1 and CDR2: SNHLY, FYNNEI. The CDR3 is made up of 14 amino acids.

V and J are TRBV6-6 and TRBJ1-2; D perhaps matches TRBD1 (5 bases). CDR1 and CDR2 (germline): MNHNY, SVGAGI (reference sequence). This CDR3 comprises 14 residues. V dropped 0 bases and J dropped 3 bases, with 8 bases sitting between them. CDR3 bases: TGTGCCAGCAGTTACTCTGACAGTGACTATGGCTACACCTTC. Its protein product is CASSYSDSDYGYTF.

V and J are TRBV28 and TRBJ1-5, with 9 bases matching TRBD1. CDR1 is MDHEN and CDR2 is SYDVKM in the germline V gene. Trimming took 3 bases from V and 4 from J; bases not matched to a gene: 7. The CDR3 covers 16 residues. CDR3 region: CASSFVGQGSNQPQHF. DNA of the CDR3: TGTGCCAGCAGTTTTGTGGGACAGGGTTCGAATCAGCCCCAGCATTTT.

This clone has a handful of counts. The chain joins TRBV5-6 to TRBJ2-7; the match to TRBD2 covers 7 bases. The CDR3 is 14 amino acids. Germline CDR1 reads SGHDT; CDR2 reads YYEEEE. Trimming took 4 bases from V and 3 from J; bases not matched to a gene: 7. The CDR3 loop is CASSSGLDVYEQYF. CDR3 sequence (DNA): TGTGCCAGCAGCAGCGGACTAGACGTCTACGAGCAGTACTTC.

The chain is built from TRBV5-1 and TRBJ1-4; the match to TRBD1 covers 8 bases. Per germline, CDR1 SGHRS and CDR2 YFSETQ. The CDR3 is 17 amino acids. Unmatched junction bases numbered 5, after V lost 0 bases and J lost 1 base. This CDR3 reads CASSLAGGAGTNEKLFF. CDR3 in DNA: TGCGCCAGCAGCTTGGCAGGGGGCGCAGGAACTAATGAAAAACTGTTTTTT.

This chain uses TRBV27 with TRBJ2-7, with D maybe TRBD1 (5 bases). The CDR3 runs 14 residues. V dropped 6 bases and J dropped 3 bases, with 15 bases sitting between them. Germline CDR1 reads MNHEY; CDR2 reads SMNVEV (reference sequence). CDR3: CASRSKGIYYEQYF. The CDR3 nucleotides read TGTGCCAGCAGGTCGAAGGGGATCTACTACGAGCAGTACTTC.

The count of this clone is one. The chain has TRBV11-2 and TRBJ2-5; 7 positions agree with TRBD2. The CDR3 spans 15 residues. J lost 2 bases, V lost 7 bases, and 10 bases had no gene match. Germline-derived CDR1 and CDR2 are SGHAT and FQNNGV. The CDR3 DNA follows: TGTGCCAGCACCATCCTGGGAGGGCCTCAAGAGACCCAGTACTTC. Translating it yields CASTILGGPQETQYF.

The rearrangement uses TRBV7-8 and TRBJ1-4; unclear D gene. This CDR3 contains 13 residues. Trimming took off 2 bases at V and 8 bases at J, with 9 bases between the two ends. The germline V gene has CDR1 SGHVS and CDR2 FQNEAQ. CDR3 nucleotide sequence: TGTGCCAGCAGCTTATCCGGGATCGAAAAACTGTTTTTT. Translated: CASSLSGIEKLFF.

The rearrangement joins TRBV6-6 to TRBJ2-3, with a weak D call TRBD2 (6 bases). Deletions cut 6 bases from V and 2 bases from J, with 18 bases between. From germline, CDR1 is MNHNY and CDR2 SVGAGI (reference sequence). CDR3 size: 16 residues. This CDR3 reads CASRTSDYTYTDTQYF. The CDR3 DNA sequence: TGTGCCAGCAGAACCTCGGACTACACATACACAGATACGCAGTATTTT.

The genes are TRBV24-1 and TRBJ2-2, with a weak D call TRBD1 (5 bases). The CDR3 has 14 amino acids. CDR1 is KGHDR and CDR2 is SFDVKD in the germline V gene. V was cut by 9 bases and J by 3 bases, with 13 bases left in between. The CDR3 region has the DNA TGTGCCACCTCAGGGCAGGGTGACACCGGGGAGCTGTTTTTT. Its protein is CATSGQGDTGELFF.

V usage is TRBV24-1 and J usage is TRBJ2-7, with 8 bases fitting TRBD1. The CDR3 is 16 residues long. The germline gives CDR1 KGHDR, CDR2 SFDVKD. J gave up 0 bases and V 7 bases, and 10 bases lay outside the gene matches. In DNA, the CDR3 is TGTGCCACCAGCGAACTCAGGGGGCCCTTCTCCTACGAGCAGTACTTC. Residues: CATSELRGPFSYEQYF.

V gene TRBV5-1 combines with J gene TRBJ1-4; TRBD1 might be the D (5 bases). Trimming stripped 0 bases from V and 4 bases from J, with 10 bases between. The CDR3 totals 15 residues. CDR1 is SGHRS, CDR2 YFSETQ, per germline. CDR3 DNA: TGCGCCAGCAGCTTGGGAGGAGGGGTTAATGAAAAACTGTTTTTT. This gives the protein CASSLGGGVNEKLFF.

The rearrangement links TRBV2 to TRBJ1-3; 10 nucleotides match TRBD1. The CDR3 totals 15 residues. CDR1 and CDR2 from the germline V gene are SNHLY and FYNNEI. Trimming cost V 2 bases and J 7 bases; bases outside gene matches: 5. The CDR3 coding sequence is TGTGCCAGCAGTGAACCCGGGACAGGGGTGAACACCATATATTTT. Its translation is CASSEPGTGVNTIYF.